Listed here are 2 T cell receptor beta chains from one sample, sequenced in a study of Ad26.COV2.S vaccination and SARS-CoV-2 variants (dated by TCRdb to the early 2020s). Library prep was done by the immunoSEQ multiplex PCR assay. In its TCRdb copy, this immuneACCESS table keeps in-frame sequences only and misses some clones. Where compared with another copy, unresolved V genes explain less than half of these, and the others have no known cause. The sample profile shows under 150,000 clones; 86% of them were found once. The ten largest account for more than 4.5% of the sample. What the time point label conveys for this sample: individuals recovered from natural SARS-CoV-2 infection. This sample comprised peripheral blood, obtained after recovery from COVID-19. All receptors come from a human donor who had recovered from COVID-19.

The rearrangement joins TRBV9 to TRBJ2-3, with D perhaps given as TRBD1 or TRBD2 (5 bases each). This CDR3 contains 15 residues. The germline V gene has CDR1 SGDLS and CDR2 YYNGEE. V was shortened by 1 base and J by 0 bases, with 9 bases between the two germline ends. The CDR3 region has the DNA TGTGCCAGCAGCGTAAGTGGGGGAAGCACAGATACGCAGTATTTT. This encodes CASSVSGGSTDTQYF.

V gene TRBV10-3 combines with J gene TRBJ1-1; no definite D call. The V gene lost 4 bases and the J gene lost 1 base, with 7 bases spanning the gap. Germline assignment: CDR1 ENHRY and CDR2 SYGVKD. The CDR3 is made up of 13 amino acids. CDR3 DNA sequence: TGTGCCATCAGTGCGTCAGAGAACACTGAAGCTTTCTTT. As protein: CAISASENTEAFF.